The rows below give T cell receptor beta chains drawn from one sample of a study of response to subunit inactivated influenza vaccine. TCRdb processed the RT-PCR reads anew with MiXCR; each CDR3 protein has one entry. The sample holds 430,000 or so distinct CDR3 sequences, around 9.9% seen once. The starting material was PBMCs from blood, obtained 40 to 50 days after vaccination. The receptors stem from a man aged 45-60 years who received an inactivated influenza vaccine. Each CDR3 is given with its conserved first and last residue. Each record gives: clone size, V gene, CDR3 length, D gene, J gene, CDR3 protein, CDR3 DNA. A D gene is named only where the DNA matches it firmly. The size entry is marked missing in some rows and otherwise reads once, few, many or a size class.

clone_size: -
v_call: TRBV20-1
cdr3_length: 15
d_call: TRBD2
j_call: TRBJ2-5
cdr3_aa: CSAREPAGVEETQYF
cdr3_nt: TGCAGTGCTAGGGAGCCAGCGGGGGTCGAAGAGACCCAGTACTTC

clone_size: few
v_call: TRBV20-1
cdr3_length: 13
d_call: -
j_call: TRBJ2-2
cdr3_aa: CSASGMNTGELFF
cdr3_nt: TGCAGTGCTAGCGGGATGAACACCGGGGAGCTGTTTTTT

clone_size: few
v_call: TRBV5-1
cdr3_length: 15
d_call: -
j_call: TRBJ2-7
cdr3_aa: CASSLDSGAREEQYF
cdr3_nt: TGCGCCAGCAGCTTGGATTCCGGGGCTCGAGAAGAGCAGTACTTC

clone_size: few
v_call: TRBV10-1
cdr3_length: 14
d_call: -
j_call: TRBJ2-1
cdr3_aa: CASSAGFAYNEQFF
cdr3_nt: TGCGCCAGCAGTGCCGGGTTTGCCTACAATGAGCAGTTCTTC

clone_size: -
v_call: TRBV5-1
cdr3_length: 13
d_call: -
j_call: TRBJ2-5
cdr3_aa: CASSVTDQETQYF
cdr3_nt: TGCGCCAGCAGTGTCACCGACCAAGAGACCCAGTACTTC

clone_size: many
v_call: TRBV20-1
cdr3_length: 15
d_call: TRBD1
j_call: TRBJ2-5
cdr3_aa: CSARVFRDREETQYF
cdr3_nt: TGCAGTGCTAGAGTATTCCGGGACAGGGAAGAGACCCAGTACTTC

clone_size: few
v_call: TRBV24-1
cdr3_length: 15
d_call: -
j_call: TRBJ2-1
cdr3_aa: CATSDFSRVGNEQFF
cdr3_nt: TGTGCCACCAGTGATTTTTCCAGGGTTGGCAATGAGCAGTTCTTC

clone_size: few
v_call: TRBV29-1
cdr3_length: 13
d_call: TRBD2
j_call: TRBJ2-3
cdr3_aa: CSVEGGNRDTQYF
cdr3_nt: TGCAGCGTTGAGGGAGGGAATCGGGATACGCAGTATTTT

clone_size: few
v_call: TRBV24-1
cdr3_length: 15
d_call: -
j_call: TRBJ2-1
cdr3_aa: CATSAGLGAYNEQFF
cdr3_nt: TGTGCCACCAGTGCCGGGTTAGGAGCCTACAATGAGCAGTTCTTC

clone_size: -
v_call: TRBV20-1
cdr3_length: 14
d_call: TRBD1
j_call: TRBJ2-1
cdr3_aa: CSARSRTGYNEQFF
cdr3_nt: TGCAGTGCTAGATCTAGGACAGGGTACAATGAGCAGTTCTTC

clone_size: few
v_call: TRBV10-3
cdr3_length: 16
d_call: TRBD1
j_call: TRBJ1-5
cdr3_aa: CAISDQPGQGNQPQHF
cdr3_nt: TGTGCCATCAGTGACCAACCGGGACAGGGGAATCAGCCCCAGCATTTT

clone_size: few
v_call: TRBV12-3/TRBV12-4
cdr3_length: 14
d_call: -
j_call: TRBJ2-1
cdr3_aa: CASSLLDHQGEQFF
cdr3_nt: TGTGCCAGCAGTTTATTGGACCACCAGGGCGAGCAGTTCTTC

clone_size: once
v_call: TRBV30
cdr3_length: 13
d_call: -
j_call: TRBJ2-5
cdr3_aa: CAWSVLAEETQYF
cdr3_nt: TGTGCCTGGAGTGTACTCGCGGAAGAGACCCAGTACTTC

clone_size: -
v_call: TRBV9
cdr3_length: 16
d_call: TRBD1
j_call: TRBJ1-3
cdr3_aa: CASSGLPGGLGNTIYF
cdr3_nt: TGTGCCAGCAGCGGCCTTCCAGGGGGATTAGGAAACACCATATATTTT

clone_size: few
v_call: TRBV5-1
cdr3_length: 16
d_call: -
j_call: TRBJ2-1
cdr3_aa: CASSLAQAPLYNEQFF
cdr3_nt: TGCGCCAGCAGCTTAGCGCAAGCCCCCCTCTACAATGAGCAGTTCTTC

clone_size: -
v_call: TRBV15
cdr3_length: 16
d_call: TRBD1
j_call: TRBJ1-6
cdr3_aa: CATSRDRELYGSPLHF
cdr3_nt: TGTGCCACCAGCAGGGACAGGGAGTTGTACGGTTCACCCCTCCACTTT